These 21 T cell receptor beta chains share one sample of origin, sequenced in a study of blood T cell repertoires in COVID-19. The assay was immunoSEQ multiplex PCR, and TCRdb's table has in-frame clones only and misses some. The sample shows tens of thousands of clones, about 90% of them seen only once. Sequenced input: peripheral blood. The source is an elderly man in a cohort sampled during active COVID-19.

The rearrangement links TRBV21-1 to TRBJ2-2; TRBD2 was called by the table and not checked on the DNA. TRBV21-1 is recorded as a pseudogene. This CDR3 is 15 amino acids long. The CDR3 DNA is TGTGCCAGCAGCAAACCACCGGCGAACACCGGGGAGCTGTTTTTT. It encodes CASSKPPANTGELFF.

The V and J genes are TRBV18 and TRBJ2-7, with a tentative D call TRBD2 (5 bases). Germline CDR1 is KGHSH and CDR2 is LQKENI. This CDR3 comprises 15 residues. Trimming pared 0 bases from V and 1 base from J, leaving 10 bases between. The CDR3 spells CASSPPSGLSYEQYF. CDR3 DNA sequence: TGTGCCAGCTCACCACCGTCTGGACTTTCCTACGAGCAGTACTTC.

V is TRBV15 and J is TRBJ2-4; TRBD2 matches at 14 bases. In germline, CDR1 is LNHNV, CDR2 YYDKDF (reference sequence). The CDR3 spans 20 residues. The ends lost 0 bases at V and 3 bases at J; junction bases unmatched: 10. The CDR3 DNA reads TGTGCCACCAGCAGAGAGAGAGCGGGACTAGCGGGAGTAGTCAAAAACATTCAGTACTTC. The encoded protein is CATSRERAGLAGVVKNIQYF.

This chain uses TRBV7-2 with TRBJ1-2, with D possibly matching TRBD1 (5 bases). The CDR3 loop spans 15 amino acids. Trimming shortened V by 1 base and J by 2 bases, and 11 bases separated the two germline ends. Germline V gives CDR1 SGHTA, CDR2 FQGNSA. CDR3 sequence reads: CASSLDSGINYGYTF. CDR3 nucleotides: TGTGCCAGCAGCTTAGATTCAGGGATAAACTATGGCTACACCTTC.

The J gene is TRBJ1-1, the V gene TRBV7-2, with 10 bases lining up with TRBD1. CDR1 and CDR2 from the germline V gene are SGHTA and FQGNSA. The CDR3 spans 15 residues. V was pared by 2 bases and J by 4 bases, with 4 bases of the junction left unmatched. The CDR3 region is CASSLRQGAPTEAFF. The CDR3 nucleotides read TGTGCCAGCAGCTTACGACAGGGGGCGCCCACTGAAGCTTTCTTT.

The chain joins TRBV4-2 to TRBJ1-1; D ambiguous. There are 15 residues in the CDR3. Germline CDR1 is LGHNA and CDR2 is YNFKEQ. V was shortened by 1 base and J by 2 bases, with 11 bases between the two germline ends. The CDR3 DNA is TGTGCCAGCAGCCAAGTAGGCGGTCTTAACACTGAAGCTTTCTTT. It translates to CASSQVGGLNTEAFF.

This rearrangement joins TRBV25-1 to TRBJ1-2; weak D call: TRBD1 (5 bases). The V gene's germline CDR1 is MGHDK and CDR2 SYGVNS. V shed 7 bases and J shed 0 bases, with 9 bases lying between them. This CDR3 region has 13 residues. The CDR3 sequence: CASTPGANYGYTF. CDR3 in DNA: TGTGCCAGCACCCCGGGGGCTAACTATGGCTACACCTTC.

The chain recombines TRBV7-3 with TRBJ2-7, with TRBD2 matching over 7 bases. Germline assignment: CDR1 SGHTA and CDR2 FQGTGA. The CDR3 is 14 residues long. Losses at the gene ends were 5 bases for V and 0 bases for J; bases not matched to a gene: 4. The CDR3 DNA reads TGTGCCAGCAGCCGCGGGGGAAGCTCCTACGAGCAGTACTTC. Its translation is CASSRGGSSYEQYF.

This clone was seen a few times. The CDR3 nucleotides are TGTGCCAGCAGCGTAGCTGCCGGGACTAGCGGTGGGGTAGATACGCAGTATTTT. Residues: CASSVAAGTSGGVDTQYF. The chain has TRBV9 and TRBJ2-3, with 11 bases lining up with TRBD2. CDR1 and CDR2 (germline): SGDLS, YYNGEE. Trimming cost V 0 bases and J 5 bases; bases outside gene matches: 11. The CDR3 runs to 18 residues.

The gene calls are TRBV27 and TRBJ1-1; possible D gene TRBD1, 5 bases. This CDR3 spans 13 amino acids. CDR1 MNHEY and CDR2 SMNVEV come from the germline V gene (reference sequence). V dropped 5 bases and J dropped 4 bases, with 11 bases sitting between them. The CDR3 DNA reads as TGTGCCAGCAGTGTAGACAGATTCACTGAAGCTTTCTTT. It is translated as CASSVDRFTEAFF.

Turning to this clone: A junction end diverges from the germline sequence, so it may reflect a read error. The chain joins TRBV7-2 to TRBJ2-7, with 9 bases identical to TRBD1. The germline gives CDR1 SGHTA, CDR2 FQGNSA. The CDR3 loop spans 13 amino acids. CDR3 protein: CANSFGQGTEQYF. The DNA for the CDR3 is TGTGCCAACAGCTTCGGACAGGGGACCGAGCAGTACTTC. The full variable domain, in which reference TRBV7-2 and TRBJ2-7 provide the parts outside the CDR3, is GAGVSQSPSNKVTEKGKDVELRCDPISGHTALYWYRQSLGQGLEFLIYFQGNSAPDKSGLPSDRFSAERTGGSVSTLTIQRTQQEDSAVYLCANSFGQGTEQYFGPGTRLTVT.

This clone appeared a single time. This chain uses TRBV19 with TRBJ1-2, with 8 nucleotides matching TRBD1. Trimming at V came to 4 bases and at J to 4 bases, leaving 8 bases not matched to a gene. CDR1 and CDR2 (germline): LNHDA, SQIVND (reference sequence). CDR3 length: 15 amino acids. CDR3 sequence reads: CASSTDRGLGYGYTF. DNA of the CDR3: TGTGCCAGTAGTACAGACAGGGGCTTGGGCTATGGCTACACCTTC.

This clone was found a few times. This chain joins TRBV2 and TRBJ1-4; TRBD1 matches at 10 bases. V shed 5 bases and J 11 bases; nucleotides not matched to a gene: 8. This CDR3 has 14 amino acids. The V gene's germline CDR1 is SNHLY and CDR2 FYNNEI. CDR3 sequence (DNA): TGTGCCAGCAGTCCCGGACAGGGACAGGGGAAACTGTTTTTT. Its protein product is CASSPGQGQGKLFF.

V gene TRBV5-1 combines with J gene TRBJ2-4; no clear D gene. V lost 4 bases and J 7 bases, leaving 15 bases between the germline ends. Germline CDR1 is SGHRS and CDR2 is YFSETQ. The CDR3 runs to 14 residues. The CDR3 spells CASSISASANIQYF. The CDR3 bases are TGCGCCAGCAGCATATCCGCGAGTGCGAACATTCAGTACTTC.

The V and J genes are TRBV19 and TRBJ1-2; 8 bases align to TRBD1. Germline V lookup: CDR1 LNHDA, CDR2 SQIVND (reference sequence). The CDR3 has 16 residues. Germline trimming cut 5 bases from V and 4 bases from J; bases unmatched to any gene: 12. DNA for the CDR3: TGTGCCAGTAGTGACAGGGGTGCTGGGCGAAGCTATGGCTACACCTTC. Protein: CASSDRGAGRSYGYTF.

The chain employs TRBV30 and TRBJ2-7; TRBD2 is a possible D gene (7 bases). The CDR3 is 12 residues long. Trimming removed 4 bases at V and 2 bases at J, with 9 bases between. The germline gives CDR1 GTSNPN, CDR2 SVGIG (reference sequence). The CDR3 region is CAWTGGAYEQYF. The CDR3 DNA reads as TGTGCCTGGACGGGGGGCGCCTACGAGCAGTACTTC. Full variable domain (missing parts from reference TRBV30 and TRBJ2-7): SQTIHQWPATLVQPVGSPLSLECTVEGTSNPNLYWYRQAAGRGLQLLFYSVGIGQISSEVPQNLSASRPQDRQFILSSKKLLLSDSGFYLCAWTGGAYEQYFGPGTRLTVT.

This chain links TRBV5-1 with TRBJ2-1, with 10 positions matching TRBD2. This CDR3 has 15 residues. Germline V gene lookup returns CDR1 SGHRS and CDR2 YFSETQ. V was clipped by 7 bases and J by 2 bases; unmatched bases: 6. CDR3 sequence reads: CASFAAGGTYNEQFF. The CDR3 DNA reads TGCGCCAGCTTTGCAGCGGGAGGGACCTACAATGAGCAGTTCTTC.

The chain uses TRBV7-9 and TRBJ1-2; D call uncertain. V was shortened by 3 bases and J by 8 bases, with 7 bases between the two germline ends. Germline CDR1 is SEHNR and CDR2 is FQNEAQ (reference sequence). CDR3 length: 11 residues. CDR3 sequence (DNA): TGTGCCAGCAGCTTGGGGAGCGGCTACACCTTC. Translating gives CASSLGSGYTF.

This clone appeared a single time. The V gene is TRBV4-3, the J gene TRBJ1-2; 8 bases map to TRBD1. Germline V gene sequence: CDR1 LGHNA, CDR2 YSLEER. This CDR3 has 15 residues. The V segment lost 0 bases and the J segment 6 bases; nucleotides outside the gene matches: 6. CDR3 region: CASSQDWKQGDGYTF. The CDR3 DNA reads TGCGCCAGCAGCCAAGATTGGAAACAGGGGGATGGCTACACCTTC.

The chain joins TRBV5-1 to TRBJ2-7; possible D gene TRBD1, 6 bases. The CDR3 contains 14 residues. Germline values: CDR1 SGHRS, CDR2 YFSETQ. The germline V and J ends were trimmed by 0 bases and 2 bases, with 9 bases remaining between them. The CDR3 is CASSLVRGPYEQYF. CDR3 coding DNA: TGCGCCAGCAGCTTGGTCAGGGGTCCCTACGAGCAGTACTTC.

The chain employs TRBV25-1 and TRBJ2-1; the D gene is possibly TRBD2 (7 bases). CDR3 length: 14 residues. Deletions cut 8 bases from V and 3 bases from J, with 14 bases between. Germline CDR1 MGHDK, CDR2 SYGVNS. The CDR3 region is CASRGGVYYNEQFF. CDR3 nucleotide sequence: TGTGCCAGCCGAGGGGGGGTCTACTACAATGAGCAGTTCTTC.